This T cell receptor (beta chain) was sequenced for a study of Ad26.COV2.S vaccination and SARS-CoV-2 variants. Clones were read by immunoSEQ multiplex PCR, and TCRdb kept only the in-frame ones, dropping some. This table has hundreds of thousands of clones, roughly 89% appearing once. Treatment denoted: roughly 18 received Ad26.COV2.S at low or high dose, single or two shots; several received placebo; per-sample allocation not given. After the first vaccine or placebo injection, samples were drawn on day 63. The V segment lost 10 bases and the J segment 1 base; nucleotides outside the gene matches: 11. The CDR3 loop spans 15 amino acids. The germline V gene encodes CDR1 MGHDK and CDR2 SYGVNS.

The TCR sequence derives from a person between 18 and 59 years old who received the Ad26.COV2.S COVID-19 vaccine or a placebo. This chain connects TRBV25-1 to TRBJ2-3, with 7 bases identical to TRBD2. Sequenced here: peripheral blood, sampled in a trial of Ad26.COV2.S vaccine versus placebo. CDR3 in amino acids: CATRPGGAGTDTQYF. CDR3 bases: TGTGCCACCCGCCCGGGGGGAGCGGGCACAGATACGCAGTATTTT.